This T cell receptor beta chain was identified in a study of shared clonotypes between healthy human individuals. This CDR3 spans 16 amino acids. V was clipped by 4 bases and J by 2 bases, with 16 bases between them. Germline V lookup: CDR1 SGHRS, CDR2 YFSETQ. Each cell subset's genomic DNA was divided evenly among several immunoSEQ plates. The table came from immunoSEQ multiplex PCR; TCRdb's copy has only in-frame clones and leaves some out. The sample carries more than 2,000,000 clones, approximately 90% recorded once. Sequenced sample: naive CD4+ T cells sorted from blood. Subset denoted: CD45RA+ positively selected. The rearrangement uses TRBV5-1 and TRBJ2-1; tentatively, D is TRBD1 (6 bases). The clonotype comes from a man aged 18-30 years in good health. This CDR3 is CASSMGNTGPYNEQFF. The DNA for the CDR3 is TGCGCCAGCAGCATGGGGAATACAGGGCCCTACAATGAGCAGTTCTTC.